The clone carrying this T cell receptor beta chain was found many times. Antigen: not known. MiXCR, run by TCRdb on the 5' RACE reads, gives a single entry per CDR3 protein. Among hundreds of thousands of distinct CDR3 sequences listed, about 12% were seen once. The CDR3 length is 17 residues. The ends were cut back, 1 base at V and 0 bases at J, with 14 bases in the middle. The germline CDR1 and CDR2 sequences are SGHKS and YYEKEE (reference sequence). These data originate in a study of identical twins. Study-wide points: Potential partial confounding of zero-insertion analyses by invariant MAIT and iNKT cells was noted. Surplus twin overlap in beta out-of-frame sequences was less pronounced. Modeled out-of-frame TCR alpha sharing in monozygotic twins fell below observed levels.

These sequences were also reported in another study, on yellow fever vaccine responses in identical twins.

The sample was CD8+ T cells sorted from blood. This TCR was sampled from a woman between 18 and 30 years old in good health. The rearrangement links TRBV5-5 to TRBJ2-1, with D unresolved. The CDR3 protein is CASSLTARTSSYNEQFF. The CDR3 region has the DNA TGTGCCAGCAGCTTGACAGCCCGCACGAGCTCCTACAATGAGCAGTTCTTC. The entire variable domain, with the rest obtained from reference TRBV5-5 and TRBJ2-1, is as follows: DAGVTQSPTHLIKTRGQQVTLRCSPISGHKSVSWYQQVLGQGPQFIFQYYEKEERGRGNFPDRFSARQFPNYSSELNVNALLLGDSALYLCASSLTARTSSYNEQFFGPGTRLTVL.